This T cell receptor (beta chain) was sequenced in a study of T-cell reconstitution after alpha-beta-depleted transplantation in children (dated by TCRdb to 2016 to 2017). Regarding the research as a whole: Using TCR repertoire profiling, the study followed T-cell immune reconstitution in a quantitative way in children after TCRalphabeta/CD19-depleted allogeneic hematopoietic cell transplantation. Results and caveats for the whole study, not just this receptor: The high TCRbeta diversity at day 60 in some patients was ascribed to recipient T cells and intrathymic progenitors that had survived conditioning. The apparently early alphabetaT-cell count recovery about two months after transplant was reportedly dependent on only several hundred rapidly expanded clones derived from non-depleted graft cells. Hyperexpanded clone frequencies declined over subsequent months; after one year, T-cell counts and TCRbeta diversity were mostly attributed to newly produced T cells.

Sample treatment or condition, as interpreted from the label and publication: allogeneic hematopoietic cell transplantation with graft depleted of TCRalphabeta T cells and CD19 B cells. The transplant recipients were children given TCRalphabeta/CD19-depleted allogeneic hematopoietic cell grafts. This clonotype has ten or more counts. There is no known antigen for this receptor. No much larger clone is present one base from it, and per-base qualities are unavailable. The library was built by means of PCR. The sequencer was an Illumina HiSeq 2500. Molecular barcoding was employed in the preparation of TCR libraries, with unique molecular identifiers being used to normalize TCRbeta repertoire quantification. TCRdb reanalyzed the raw reads on its own, using fastp at Q25 for trimming and MiXCR for clone calling, and kept in-frame beta chains. Entries are consolidated by CDR3 protein sequence, retaining the most common genes and DNA. The sample includes some 200,000 distinct CDR3 sequences, with 5% to 7.5% observed a single time. The top ten clonotypes cover about 5% of the sample.

From its cysteine to its phenylalanine, the CDR3 spans 13 amino acids. Just CDR3 DNA is preserved here, 39 bases in frame from base 1. In the germline V gene, CDR1 corresponds to KGHDR and CDR2 to SFDVKD. V was cut back by 5 bases and J by 1 base, leaving a gap of 7 bases between them. The chain uses TRBV24-1 and TRBJ2-5; the D gene cannot be resolved reliably. This receptor was obtained from a girl under three years old with combined immunodeficiency, due to receive a stem cell transplant. The sample consisted of PBMCs, taken before TCRalphabeta/CD19-depleted stem cell transplant. The CDR3 reads as follows: CATSGHFQETQYF. DNA sequence: TGTGCCACCAGTGGACACTTCCAAGAGACCCAGTACTTC.